Listed here are 9 T cell receptor beta chains from one sample, sequenced in a study of OX40 agonist ivuxolimab in advanced cancers. Only in-frame clones appear in the TCRdb table, and some are missing; sequencing was by immunoSEQ multiplex PCR. Found here are over 55,000 clones, 77% of them singletons; the top ten hold about 6%. Here the sequenced sample was CD4+ or CD8+ T cells sorted from blood, taken in a trial of the OX40 agonist ivuxolimab. The receptors were gathered from an adult with an advanced solid tumor such as melanoma, head and neck, liver or kidney cancer.

CDR3 in amino acids: CASRRVGTNYGYTF. CDR3 in DNA: TGTGCCAGCAGGAGGGTGGGAACTAACTATGGCTACACCTTC. J is TRBJ1-2 and V is TRBV5-5; no clear D gene. This CDR3 is built from 14 residues. Deletions cut 5 bases from V and 0 bases from J, with 11 bases between. Germline values: CDR1 SGHKS, CDR2 YYEKEE (reference sequence).

The chain couples TRBV7-9 to TRBJ2-3; 9 bases map to TRBD2. The CDR3 length is 16 residues. The junction had 8 bases not matched to a gene; V was cut back by 5 bases and J by 2 bases. Germline V gene lookup returns CDR1 SEHNR and CDR2 FQNEAQ (reference sequence). Here the CDR3 reads CASSQIAGDFTDTQYF. The CDR3, as DNA: TGTGCCAGCAGCCAGATAGCGGGGGACTTCACAGATACGCAGTATTTT. The full variable domain, completed using reference TRBV7-9 and TRBJ2-3, is DTGVSQNPRHKITKRGQNVTFRCDPISEHNRLYWYRQTLGQGPEFLTYFQNEAQLEKSRLLSDRFSAERPKGSFSTLEIQRTEQGDSAMYLCASSQIAGDFTDTQYFGPGTRLTVL.

The rearrangement joins TRBV18 to TRBJ2-1; maybe TRBD2 (5 bases). The V gene lost 1 base and the J gene lost 6 bases, with 16 bases spanning the gap. The CDR3 runs 16 residues. The germline V gene encodes CDR1 KGHSH and CDR2 LQKENI. The CDR3 sequence: CASSPRGTGMGNEQFF. Written as DNA, the CDR3 is TGTGCCAGCTCACCACGAGGTACGGGGATGGGCAATGAGCAGTTCTTC.

The rearrangement uses TRBV4-1 and TRBJ1-1; possibly TRBD1 for D (6 bases). V was shortened by 7 bases and J by 3 bases, with 24 bases between the two germline ends. The CDR3 contains 17 residues. CDR1 and CDR2 from the germline V gene are MGHRA and YSYEKL. The chain's CDR3 is CASTKIRGHGVYTEAFF. CDR3 sequence (DNA): TGCGCCAGCACCAAAATCCGGGGACACGGAGTTTACACTGAAGCTTTCTTT.

The V gene is TRBV15, the J gene TRBJ1-3; D possibly corresponds to TRBD1 (5 bases). CDR3 length equals 15 residues. V lost 8 bases, J lost 0 bases, and 14 bases lay in between. Germline V lookup: CDR1 LNHNV, CDR2 YYDKDF (reference sequence). DNA of the CDR3: TGTGCCACCTCCCGACAGTTAAGCTCTGGAAACACCATATATTTT. As protein: CATSRQLSSGNTIYF.

There are many counts of this clone. The rearrangement joins TRBV7-3 to TRBJ1-1; 9 positions agree with TRBD1. After removal of 5 bases from V and 4 bases from J, the junction contained 5 bases not matched to a gene. The germline gives CDR1 SGHTA, CDR2 FQGTGA. The CDR3 runs to 14 residues. CDR3 sequence reads: CASSKDRGGTEAFF. CDR3 DNA sequence: TGTGCCAGCAGCAAGGACAGGGGAGGCACTGAAGCTTTCTTT. The complete variable domain, with remaining parts taken from reference TRBV7-3 and TRBJ1-1, reads GAGVSQTPSNKVTEKGKYVELRCDPISGHTALYWYRQSLGQGPEFLIYFQGTGAADDSGLPNDRFFAVRPEGSVSTLKIQRTERGDSAVYLCASSKDRGGTEAFFGQGTRLTVV.

This chain links TRBV28 with TRBJ2-5; 9 nucleotides agree with TRBD2. CDR1 is MDHEN and CDR2 is SYDVKM in the germline V gene. The trim removed 1 base at V and 5 bases at J, leaving 5 bases unmatched. CDR3 length: 15 amino acids. This CDR3 reads CASSLSGAGGETQYF. For the CDR3, the DNA is TGTGCCAGCAGTTTATCGGGTGCGGGGGGGGAGACCCAGTACTTC.

This chain's CDR3 is CSVEGRFTDTQYF. The CDR3, as DNA: TGCAGCGTTGAGGGCAGATTCACAGATACGCAGTATTTT. The V and J genes are TRBV29-1 and TRBJ2-3; D unresolved. Looked up from germline, CDR1 is SQVTM and CDR2 is ANQGSEA. With 3 bases removed from V and 2 bases from J, the gap between germline ends came to 9 bases. This CDR3 region has 13 residues.

Relative to its sample, this clone is medium-sized. The chain combines TRBV7-2 with TRBJ2-7; D remains ambiguous. V was cut by 1 base and J by 0 bases, with 19 bases left in between. This CDR3 contains 18 residues. Per germline, CDR1 SGHTA and CDR2 FQGNSA. CDR3 loop: CASSLGLVGRPTSYEQYF. CDR3 DNA sequence: TGTGCCAGCAGCTTAGGGCTAGTAGGGCGGCCGACCTCCTACGAGCAGTACTTC.